The following is a T cell receptor beta chain sequence with its context. Its binding antigen is unknown. Qualities for individual bases were not recorded, and no much larger clone is one base off. The CDR3 has 15 amino acids, counting the end cysteine and phenylalanine. Only the CDR3 DNA stays, 45 bases, in frame from base 1. CDR1 and CDR2 are drawn from the germline V gene (reference sequence): LNHNV, YYDKDF. Trimming at the junction amounts to 0 bases on V and 0 bases on J, and the germline ends lie 9 bases apart. Each collaborating institution followed its own protocols to collect whole blood in K2EDTA tubes. For TCRbeta analysis, collaborators shipped samples in one of three forms: frozen whole blood, isolated PBMCs, or DNA extracted from either of those sample types. TCRbeta CDR3 regions were amplified from genomic DNA by means of the immunoSEQ Assay, a bias-controlled multiplex PCR. As for the authors' bioinformatics: The number of nucleated cells in each sample was estimated by amplification of reference gene primers within the assay. Sequence reads were collapsed and filtered to measure the absolute abundance of every unique TCRbeta CDR3 rearrangement. For each sample, productive Simpson clonality was calculated as the square root of Simpson's diversity index over productive rearrangements. Entries here come from immuneACCESS through TCRdb and include only in-frame sequences with V and J called. Some clones fail to appear in such tables; in the studies checked, an unresolved V gene covers under half of the shortfall, and the cause of the remainder is unknown. D and trimming come from the DNA, and the V and J calls and clone size come from that table. In this sample the table shows some 120,000 clones, almost 90% of which occur a single time. The top ten clonotypes cover about 1% of the sample.

The source of the sample is a study of blood T cell repertoires in COVID-19 (dated by TCRdb to about 2020). A note on the overall study: The collaborator samples originated in the United States, Italy and Spain and spanned the acute and convalescent phases of COVID-19. The samples were drawn from the first 160 participants of the ongoing ImmuneRACE study and from 950 to 1,500 subjects provided by 6 global collaborators. Where HLA class I and class II types were available, the types were taken from metadata supplied by the sample provider, not from assay-based typing. Sample metadata almost always included a de-identified subject ID, COVID-19 status, age in years and sex. The material from the prospective study consisted of cDNA or gDNA derived from T cells, B-cell-depleted T cells, or PBMCs. The repertoires were released in a freely available public database intended as a resource for research on the immune response to SARS-CoV-2. The dataset comprised deeply sampled blood TCRbeta repertoires from subjects exposed to, actively infected with, or recovered from COVID-19. The research as a whole found: The amount of clinical and demographic metadata varied by source and participant and was provided uncurated.

The sequence was collected from a woman in her 50s with active or convalescent COVID-19. The sequencing input was peripheral blood. The receptor chain draws on TRBV15 and TRBJ2-7; a tentative D match to TRBD2 spans 5 bases. In nucleotides, the sequence is TGTGCCACCAGCAGAGATCAGGAGGCCTCCTACGAGCAGTACTTC. Translation gives CATSRDQEASYEQYF.